These 5 T cell receptor beta chains were all obtained from the same sample, sequenced in a study of blood T cell repertoires in COVID-19. TCRdb keeps only in-frame clones here, not all; method: immunoSEQ multiplex PCR. The sample carries over 15,000 clones, 70% to 85% recorded once. Sample: peripheral blood. All receptors come from a man in his 70s with COVID-19, enrolled during active disease.

V is TRBV3-1 (or the pseudogene TRBV3-2) and J is TRBJ2-7; weak D call: TRBD2 (6 bases). Germline CDR1 is LGHDT and CDR2 is YNNKEL (reference sequence). V gave up 5 bases and J gave up 3 bases, with 11 bases separating them. The CDR3 is 13 residues long. In DNA form, the CDR3 reads TGTGCCAGCAGCATGACTAGTTTCTACGAGCAGTACTTC. It codes for CASSMTSFYEQYF.

The rearrangement links TRBV27 to TRBJ1-2, with TRBD1 matching over 9 bases. CDR3 length equals 16 residues. After removal of 5 bases from V and 6 bases from J, the junction contained 13 bases not matched to a gene. Germline CDR1 is MNHEY and CDR2 is SMNVEV (reference sequence). The CDR3 reads CASSLFPSTGGDGYTF. DNA for the CDR3: TGTGCCAGCAGTCTTTTCCCCTCGACAGGGGGGGATGGCTACACCTTC.

This clone was counted only a few times. This chain uses TRBV2 with TRBJ2-7, with D possibly TRBD1 on 5 matching bases. The germline V gene encodes CDR1 SNHLY and CDR2 FYNNEI. The V end lost 7 bases, the J end lost 6 bases, and 10 bases lay between the germline ends. The CDR3 has 11 residues. Here the CDR3 DNA reads TGTGCCAGCACGATAAGGGGCGAGCAGTACTTC. Translation gives CASTIRGEQYF.

V usage is TRBV5-1 and J usage is TRBJ1-4, with D possibly TRBD1 on 5 matching bases. Germline V CDR1 and CDR2: SGHRS, YFSETQ. The germline V and J ends were trimmed by 0 bases and 2 bases, with 5 bases remaining between them. The CDR3 is 14 amino acids. The CDR3 bases are TGCGCCAGCAGCTTGGGACAGACTAATGAAAAACTGTTTTTT. Its translation: CASSLGQTNEKLFF.

This clone was seen only a few times. The chain carries TRBV5-5 and TRBJ1-1; D gene ambiguous. Germline values: CDR1 SGHKS, CDR2 YYEKEE (reference sequence). The CDR3 is made up of 13 amino acids. Trimming left V 3 bases short and J 5 bases short, with 11 bases between. In nucleotides, the CDR3 is TGTGCCAGCAGCTCAATAAGAGGGACTGAAGCTTTCTTT. It encodes CASSSIRGTEAFF.